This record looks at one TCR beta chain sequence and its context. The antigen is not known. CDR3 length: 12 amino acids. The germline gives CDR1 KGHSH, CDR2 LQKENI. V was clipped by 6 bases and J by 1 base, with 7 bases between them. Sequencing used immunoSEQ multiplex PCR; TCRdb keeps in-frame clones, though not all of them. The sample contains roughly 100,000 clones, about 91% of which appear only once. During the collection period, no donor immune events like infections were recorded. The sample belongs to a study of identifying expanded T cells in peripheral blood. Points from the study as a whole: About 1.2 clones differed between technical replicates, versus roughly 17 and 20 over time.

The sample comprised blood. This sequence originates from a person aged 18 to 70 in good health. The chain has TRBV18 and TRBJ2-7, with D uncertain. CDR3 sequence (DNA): TGTGCCAGCTCCGACTCGTCCTACGAGCAGTACTTC. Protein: CASSDSSYEQYF.